The 21 T cell receptor beta chains given below trace back to one sample, sequenced in a study of post-analysis software for immune sequencing data. Study-level findings and limits: The five TRBV segments detected at higher frequency in patients than in controls included TRBV5-6, TRBV5-1 and TRBV20-1.

Their cognate antigens are unknown. The authors incorporated unique molecular identifiers into the TCR beta cDNA libraries. TCRdb reanalysed the PCR reads using MiXCR and keeps one entry per CDR3 protein. The sample lists 350,000 to 450,000 distinct CDR3 sequences; less than 40% were seen once. Source material: blood. The receptors were sampled from a girl aged 10 to 17 with multiple sclerosis.

The V call is TRBV6-5, the J call TRBJ2-3; D remains ambiguous. Germline-derived CDR1 and CDR2 are MNHEY and SVGAGI. Trimming stripped 2 bases from V and 0 bases from J, with 9 bases between. There are 15 residues in the CDR3. DNA of the CDR3: TGTGCCAGCAGTTACGCGGTAGACAGCACAGATACGCAGTATTTT. Residues: CASSYAVDSTDTQYF.

J is TRBJ2-3 and V is TRBV10-1, with a possible D match to TRBD2 (7 bases). Germline CDR1 is WNHNN and CDR2 is SYGVQD (reference sequence). Trimming stripped 4 bases from V and 5 bases from J, with 10 bases between. This CDR3 contains 13 residues. CDR3 in DNA: TGCGCCAGCAGTGGCGGGGGCTTAGATACGCAGTATTTT. It yields the protein CASSGGGLDTQYF.

The CDR3 sequence: CATLGDRGFSRYF. The CDR3 DNA reads as TGTGCCACCTTGGGGGACAGGGGTTTTAGTAGGTACTTC. The chain joins TRBV28 to TRBJ2-4, with TRBD1 matching 10 bases. The CDR3 covers 13 residues. In germline, CDR1 is MDHEN, CDR2 SYDVKM. The V segment lost 10 bases and the J segment 15 bases; nucleotides outside the gene matches: 15.

The chain carries TRBV30 and TRBJ2-5; no clear D. Germline assignment: CDR1 GTSNPN and CDR2 SVGIG (reference sequence). The ends were cut back, 1 base at V and 5 bases at J, with 8 bases in the middle. This CDR3 has 12 amino acids. The CDR3: CAWSDGRETQYF. The CDR3 DNA reads TGTGCCTGGAGTGATGGGCGGGAGACCCAGTACTTC.

The V call is TRBV4-2, the J call TRBJ2-1; 8 bases agree with TRBD2. The ends lost 0 bases at V and 6 bases at J; junction bases unmatched: 10. The CDR3 length is 17 residues. Germline lookup yields CDR1 LGHNA and CDR2 YNFKEQ. CDR3 nucleotides: TGTGCCAGCAGCCAAGAGGGAGCGAGCGGGGGAAGCAATGAGCAGTTCTTC. It is translated as CASSQEGASGGSNEQFF.

This rearrangement joins TRBV5-1 to TRBJ2-3, with 16 bases fitting TRBD2. The germline V gene has CDR1 SGHRS and CDR2 YFSETQ. With V trimmed by 4 bases and J by 0 bases, 5 bases remained unmatched. This CDR3 is 18 amino acids long. The CDR3 region is CASSEGLAGGISTDTQYF. DNA for the CDR3: TGCGCCAGCAGCGAGGGACTAGCGGGGGGGATTAGCACAGATACGCAGTATTTT. Looking up the rest from reference TRBV5-1 and TRBJ2-3 gives the full variable domain: KAGVTQTPRYLIKTRGQQVTLSCSPISGHRSVSWYQQTPGQGLQFLFEYFSETQRNKGNFPGRFSGRQFSNSRSEMNVSTLELGDSALYLCASSEGLAGGISTDTQYFGPGTRLTVL.

This chain links TRBV5-1 with TRBJ1-5; no clear D gene. Germline loops: CDR1 SGHRS, CDR2 YFSETQ. This CDR3 has 13 amino acids. V lost 1 base and J lost 8, with 10 bases in between. CDR3 amino acids: CASSLSGLEPQHF. As DNA, the CDR3 is TGCGCCAGCAGCTTGTCGGGGTTGGAGCCCCAGCATTTT.

There are a few counts of this clonotype. CDR3 in DNA: TGTGCCACCAGCGACAGCCGGGACAGTAATTATCAAGAGACCCAGTACTTC. This encodes CATSDSRDSNYQETQYF. The chain has TRBV24-1 and TRBJ2-5; 7 nucleotides line up with TRBD1. Trimming cost V 7 bases and J 2 bases; bases outside gene matches: 15. This CDR3 is 17 amino acids long. CDR1 and CDR2 from the germline V gene are KGHDR and SFDVKD.

This clonotype has just a few counts. The DNA is omitted, as the CDR3 cannot be located on it reliably, and the CDR3 follows TCRdb's listing. The rearrangement joins TRBV12-3 or TRBV12-4 to TRBJ1-5; TRBD1 is the table's D call and was not checked against the DNA. The length of the CDR3 is 14 amino acids, counting both ends. CDR3 region: CASSSSTGAGPQHF.

This clonotype was recorded a few times. The V gene is TRBV7-9, the J gene TRBJ1-6; 8 bases are shared with TRBD1. CDR3 length: 15 amino acids. Trimming at V came to 3 bases and at J to 9 bases, leaving 7 bases not matched to a gene. Germline V CDR1 and CDR2: SEHNR, FQNEAQ (reference sequence). The DNA of the CDR3 is TGTGCCAGCAGCTTCGGGACAGGCGAATCTTCACCCCTCCACTTT. This sequence encodes CASSFGTGESSPLHF.

This clonotype was seen more than once but under ten times. The J gene is TRBJ1-2, the V gene TRBV20-1; 10 positions match TRBD1. With V trimmed by 3 bases and J by 7 bases, 5 bases remained unmatched. This CDR3 is built from 13 residues. The V gene's germline CDR1 is DFQATT and CDR2 SNEGSKA (reference sequence). CDR3 sequence (DNA): TGCAGTGCTAGGCTGACAGGGGGCTTTGGCTACACCTTC. Protein product: CSARLTGGFGYTF.

This clonotype was detected a few times. J is TRBJ2-7 and V is TRBV6-1; D call uncertain. Trimming removed 3 bases at V and 12 bases at J, with 12 bases between. This CDR3 has 11 amino acids. Germline loops: CDR1 MNHNS, CDR2 SASEGT. The CDR3 bases are TGTGCCAGCAGTGATCCTTACGACGGGTACTTC. Amino acid sequence: CASSDPYDGYF.

The chain recombines TRBV28 with TRBJ2-5; 10 bases are shared with TRBD1. The end of the DNA fits TRBJ2-7 better, so the J call may be wrong. The CDR3 runs 15 residues. Germline V lookup: CDR1 MDHEN, CDR2 SYDVKM. CDR3 sequence reads: CASTSPGTGDHEQYF. CDR3 DNA sequence: TGTGCCAGCACCTCGCCCGGGACAGGGGACCACGAGCAGTACTTC.

There are a few counts of this clonotype. The chain is built from TRBV29-1 and TRBJ2-5; perhaps TRBD2 as D (6 bases). Between the trimmed V and J ends, which lost 4 bases and 3 bases, there was a span of 9 bases. Germline loops: CDR1 SQVTM, CDR2 ANQGSEA. The CDR3 length is 12 residues. CDR3 region: CSVGRVEETQYF. CDR3 in DNA: TGCAGCGTTGGGAGGGTGGAAGAGACCCAGTACTTC.

The chain combines TRBV12-3 or TRBV12-4 with TRBJ1-1, with no clear D. The CDR3 loop spans 14 amino acids. V was trimmed by 8 bases and J by 4 bases, leaving 17 bases between them. CDR3 DNA: TGTGCCAGCCGCCCGGAGCAGTGGAGCACTGAAGCTTTCTTT. It is translated as CASRPEQWSTEAFF.

This chain uses TRBV5-1 with TRBJ2-2; D remains unclear. The ends were cut back, 0 bases at V and 4 bases at J, with 10 bases in the middle. Germline V gene data show CDR1 as SGHRS and CDR2 as YFSETQ. This CDR3 is built from 15 residues. In DNA, the CDR3 is TGCGCCAGCAGCTTGGAGGGTATGGTCACCGGGGAGCTGTTTTTT. This translates into CASSLEGMVTGELFF.

This clonotype has just a few counts. V and J are TRBV4-2 and TRBJ1-2; TRBD1 might be the D (5 bases). This CDR3 contains 16 residues. CDR1 is LGHNA and CDR2 is YNFKEQ in the germline V gene. Deletions cut 0 bases from V and 8 bases from J, with 19 bases between. The CDR3 protein is CASSQDGTRSFGGYTF. CDR3 nucleotide sequence: TGTGCCAGCAGCCAAGATGGGACGCGGTCGTTTGGGGGCTACACCTTC.

This clonotype has only one observation. The chain links TRBV4-1 to TRBJ1-4; D perhaps matches TRBD1 (5 bases). Trimming cost V 5 bases and J 6 bases, with 19 bases left between them. Germline V gene lookup returns CDR1 MGHRA and CDR2 YSYEKL. This CDR3 is 16 amino acids long. The CDR3 DNA sequence: TGCGCCAGCAGCGTCGCTGGAGGGGCGCATGATGAAAAACTGTTTTTT. It codes for CASSVAGGAHDEKLFF.

The genes are TRBV5-1 and TRBJ2-7; 8 bases fit TRBD2. CDR3 length: 15 residues. The ends lost 0 bases at V and 7 bases at J; junction bases unmatched: 9. CDR1 and CDR2 (germline): SGHRS, YFSETQ. CDR3 loop: CASSLAAAGGSEQYF. The CDR3 nucleotides are TGCGCCAGCAGCTTGGCCGCGGCGGGGGGCTCTGAGCAGTACTTC.

This chain links TRBV18 with TRBJ2-7; no firm D call. Trimming cost V 1 base and J 3 bases, with 7 bases left between them. The CDR3 is 13 amino acids. Germline-derived CDR1 and CDR2 are KGHSH and LQKENI. DNA of the CDR3: TGTGCCAGCTCACCACAGGGTTACTACGAGCAGTACTTC. This translates into CASSPQGYYEQYF.

The chain carries TRBV10-3 and TRBJ1-2; the match to TRBD1 covers 7 bases. V trimming: 2 bases; J trimming: 6 bases; junction bases outside the gene matches: 9. CDR3 length: 15 residues. Looked up from germline, CDR1 is ENHRY and CDR2 is SYGVKD. In DNA form, the CDR3 reads TGTGCCATCAGTGAGAACGACAGGGTAGACGATGGCTACACCTTC. Amino acids: CAISENDRVDDGYTF.